Below, one TCR beta chain is given with its context. These data come from a study of response to subunit inactivated influenza vaccine. This CDR3 has 16 residues. The germline CDR1 and CDR2 sequences are SGDLS and YYNGEE. V was clipped by 0 bases and J by 5 bases, with 14 bases between them. TCRdb re-called the RT-PCR reads through MiXCR, storing one row per CDR3 protein. The table lists a few hundred thousand distinct CDR3 sequences, around 15% of them singletons. This TCR was sampled from a man between 45 and 60 years old who received an inactivated influenza vaccine. This sequence joins TRBV9 and TRBJ1-4; tentatively, D is TRBD1 (5 bases). This specimen was PBMCs from blood, taken 11 to 12 days after vaccination. DNA for the CDR3: TGTGCCAGCAGCGTAGCTGCCCAGGGAGGAAATGAAAAACTGTTTTTT. It codes for CASSVAAQGGNEKLFF.